Detailed here is one T cell receptor (beta chain). Clones were read by immunoSEQ multiplex PCR, and TCRdb kept only the in-frame ones, dropping some. The sample holds about 67,000 clones; roughly nine tenths are singletons and the top ten take roughly 1.4%. This specimen belongs to a study of T cell changes during pregnancy in multiple sclerosis. This CDR3 comprises 16 residues. Losses at the gene ends were 5 bases for V and 3 bases for J; bases not matched to a gene: 6. From germline, CDR1 is MNHNY and CDR2 SVGAGI (reference sequence). V gene TRBV6-6 combines with J gene TRBJ2-3; 12 nucleotides align to TRBD2. The sample was peripheral blood, taken in the second trimester of pregnancy. This TCR derives from a female donor with multiple sclerosis, enrolled in a pregnancy study. The DNA of the CDR3 is TGTGCCAGCAGTCCCGGACTAGCGGGGTGGACAGATACGCAGTATTTT. Translating gives CASSPGLAGWTDTQYF.